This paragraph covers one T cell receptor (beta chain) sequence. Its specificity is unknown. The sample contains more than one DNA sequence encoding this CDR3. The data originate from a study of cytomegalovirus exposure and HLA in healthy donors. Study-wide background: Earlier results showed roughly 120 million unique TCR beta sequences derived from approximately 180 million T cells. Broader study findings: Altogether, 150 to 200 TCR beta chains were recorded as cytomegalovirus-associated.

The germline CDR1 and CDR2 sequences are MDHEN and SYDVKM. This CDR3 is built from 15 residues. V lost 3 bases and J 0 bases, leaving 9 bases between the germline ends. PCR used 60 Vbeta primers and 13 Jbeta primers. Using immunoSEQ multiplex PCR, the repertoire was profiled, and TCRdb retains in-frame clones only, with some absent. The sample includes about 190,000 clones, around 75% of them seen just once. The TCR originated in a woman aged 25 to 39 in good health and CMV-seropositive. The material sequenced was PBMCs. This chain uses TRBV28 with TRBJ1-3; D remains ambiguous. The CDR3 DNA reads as TGTGCCAGCAGTTTGAGTGGGAGCTCTGGAAACACCATATATTTT. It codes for CASSLSGSSGNTIYF.